This T cell receptor beta chain was sequenced for a study of blood T cell repertoires in COVID-19. Study-level information: The United States, Italy and Spain supplied acute and convalescent COVID-19 samples.

Germline V CDR1 and CDR2: KGHSH, LQKENI. This CDR3 is 15 amino acids long. J gave up 6 bases and V 1 base, and 8 bases lay outside the gene matches. Original methodology: Amplification of reference gene primers was used by the study to estimate nucleated cell counts. The data were produced by immunoSEQ multiplex PCR, yet TCRdb's version contains in-frame clones alone and is incomplete. That table supplies the V and J calls and clone size; D and trimming were determined from the DNA. The sample lists a few hundred thousand clones, 70% to 90% occurring once. Sequencing was performed on PBMCs or T cells enriched from blood (not recorded which). The rearrangement links TRBV18 to TRBJ1-1; 7 nucleotides agree with TRBD1. The receptor comes from a woman aged 45-59 years who had been exposed to COVID-19. CDR3 sequence: CASSPRGTVESEAFF. The DNA for the CDR3 is TGTGCCAGCTCACCACGGGGGACAGTGGAGTCTGAAGCTTTCTTT.